This T cell receptor beta chain is drawn from a study of blood T cell repertoires in COVID-19. Study background: Italy, Spain and the United States were the sources of the convalescent and acute COVID-19 samples. T cells, B-cell-depleted T cells, or PBMCs supplied cDNA or gDNA.

Comment on this clone: This CDR3 is also generated by other DNA sequences in the sample.

Methods used by the authors: Estimates of nucleated cell counts were drawn from the amplification of reference gene primers. Clones were sequenced by immunoSEQ multiplex PCR, and TCRdb holds only the in-frame ones, with some missing. The V and J calls and the clone size are those of that table, but D and trimming were determined from the DNA. Counted here are about 240,000 clones, around four fifths occurring once; the ten biggest clones make up about 2%. The sequencing input was peripheral blood. This TCR came from a man aged 25-40 years who had recovered from COVID-19.

The CDR3 coding sequence is TGTGCCACCAGGAGGGGGGGAGCGAACACTGAAGCTTTCTTT. Translating gives CATRRGGANTEAFF. The chain recombines TRBV24-1 with TRBJ1-1, with TRBD1 as a possible D gene (6 bases). The V gene lost 7 bases and the J gene lost 1 base, with 12 bases spanning the gap. Germline V gene lookup returns CDR1 KGHDR and CDR2 SFDVKD. The CDR3 is 14 residues long.